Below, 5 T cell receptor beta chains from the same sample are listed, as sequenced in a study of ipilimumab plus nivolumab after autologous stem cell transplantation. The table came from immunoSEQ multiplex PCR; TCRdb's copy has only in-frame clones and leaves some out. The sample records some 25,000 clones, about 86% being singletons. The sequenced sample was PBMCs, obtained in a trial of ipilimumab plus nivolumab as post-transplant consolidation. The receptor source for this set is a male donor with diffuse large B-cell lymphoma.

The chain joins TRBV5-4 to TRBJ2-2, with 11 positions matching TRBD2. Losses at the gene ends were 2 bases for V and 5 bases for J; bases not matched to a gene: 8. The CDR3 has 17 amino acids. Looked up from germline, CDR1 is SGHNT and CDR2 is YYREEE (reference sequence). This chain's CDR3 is CASSFKRLAGITGELFF. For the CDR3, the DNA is TGTGCCAGCAGCTTCAAGAGACTAGCGGGAATTACCGGGGAGCTGTTTTTT.

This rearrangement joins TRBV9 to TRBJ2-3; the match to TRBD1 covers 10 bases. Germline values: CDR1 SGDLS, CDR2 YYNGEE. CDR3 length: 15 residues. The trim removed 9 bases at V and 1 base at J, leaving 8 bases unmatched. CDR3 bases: TGTGCCACCTCCCGGGGGACAGGGGGCACAGATACGCAGTATTTT. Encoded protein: CATSRGTGGTDTQYF.

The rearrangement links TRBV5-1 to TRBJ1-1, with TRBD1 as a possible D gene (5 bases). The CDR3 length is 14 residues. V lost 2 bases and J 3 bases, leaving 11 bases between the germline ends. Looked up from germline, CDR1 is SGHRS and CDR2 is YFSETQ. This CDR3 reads CASSFRGYDTEAFF. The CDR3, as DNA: TGCGCCAGCAGCTTTCGGGGGTACGACACTGAAGCTTTCTTT.

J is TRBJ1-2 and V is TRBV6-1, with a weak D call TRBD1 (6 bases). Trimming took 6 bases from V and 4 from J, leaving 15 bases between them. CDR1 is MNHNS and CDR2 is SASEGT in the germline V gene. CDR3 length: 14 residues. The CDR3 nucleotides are TGTGCCAGCAGCAGCCACAGGGCCCCCTATGGCTACACCTTC. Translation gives CASSSHRAPYGYTF.

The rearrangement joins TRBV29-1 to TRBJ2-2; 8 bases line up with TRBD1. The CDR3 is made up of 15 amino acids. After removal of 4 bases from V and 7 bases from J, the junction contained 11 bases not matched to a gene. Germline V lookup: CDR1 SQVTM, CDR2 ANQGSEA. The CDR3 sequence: CSVVPARGHVGELFF. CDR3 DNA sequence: TGCAGCGTTGTTCCCGCCAGGGGGCACGTCGGGGAGCTGTTTTTT.